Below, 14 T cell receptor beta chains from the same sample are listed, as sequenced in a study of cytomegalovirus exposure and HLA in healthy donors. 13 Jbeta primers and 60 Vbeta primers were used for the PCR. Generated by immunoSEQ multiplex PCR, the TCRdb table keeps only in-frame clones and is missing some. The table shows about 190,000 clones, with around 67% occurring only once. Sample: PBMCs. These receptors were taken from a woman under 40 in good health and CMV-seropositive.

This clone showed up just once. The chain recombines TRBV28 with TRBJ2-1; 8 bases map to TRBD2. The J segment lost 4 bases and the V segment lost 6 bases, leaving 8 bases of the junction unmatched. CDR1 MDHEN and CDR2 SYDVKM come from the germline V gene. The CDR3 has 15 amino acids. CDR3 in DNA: TGTGCCAGCAGCGGCGGGAGGACCGGGTACAATGAGCAGTTCTTC. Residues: CASSGGRTGYNEQFF.

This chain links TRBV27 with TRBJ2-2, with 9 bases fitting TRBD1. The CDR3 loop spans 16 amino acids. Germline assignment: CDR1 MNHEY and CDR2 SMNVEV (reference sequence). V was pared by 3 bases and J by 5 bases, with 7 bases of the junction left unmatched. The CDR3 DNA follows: TGTGCCAGCAGTTTCAGCGACAGGGGGAGAACCGGGGAGCTGTTTTTT. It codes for CASSFSDRGRTGELFF.

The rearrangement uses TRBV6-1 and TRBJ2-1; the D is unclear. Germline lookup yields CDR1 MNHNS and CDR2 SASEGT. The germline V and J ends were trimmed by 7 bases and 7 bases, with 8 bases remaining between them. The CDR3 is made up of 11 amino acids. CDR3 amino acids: CASTPLNEQFF. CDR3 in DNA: TGTGCCAGCACCCCTCTGAATGAGCAGTTCTTC.

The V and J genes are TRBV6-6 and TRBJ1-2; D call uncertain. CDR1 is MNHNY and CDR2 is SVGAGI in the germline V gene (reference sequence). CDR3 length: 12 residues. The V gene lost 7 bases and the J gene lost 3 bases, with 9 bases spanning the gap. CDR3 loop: CASIKDYYGYTF. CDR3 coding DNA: TGTGCCAGCATTAAGGACTACTATGGCTACACCTTC.

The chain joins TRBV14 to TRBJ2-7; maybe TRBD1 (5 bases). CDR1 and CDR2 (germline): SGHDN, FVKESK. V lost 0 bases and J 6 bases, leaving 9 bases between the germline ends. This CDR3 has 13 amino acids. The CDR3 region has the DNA TGTGCCAGCAGCCAAGATTCAGGGCTCGAGCAGTACTTC. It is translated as CASSQDSGLEQYF. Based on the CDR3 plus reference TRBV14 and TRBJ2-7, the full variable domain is EAGVTQFPSHSVIEKGQTVTLRCDPISGHDNLYWYRRVMGKEIKFLLHFVKESKQDESGMPNNRFLAERTGGTYSTLKVQPAELEDSGVYFCASSQDSGLEQYFGPGTRLTVT.

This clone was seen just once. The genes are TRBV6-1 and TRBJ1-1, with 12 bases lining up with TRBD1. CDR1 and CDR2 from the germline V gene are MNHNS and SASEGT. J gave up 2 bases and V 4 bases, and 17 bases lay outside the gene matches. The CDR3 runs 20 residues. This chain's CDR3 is CASSVPRYSGTGGRNTEAFF. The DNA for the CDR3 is TGTGCCAGCAGTGTCCCCAGATATTCCGGGACAGGGGGCCGAAACACTGAAGCTTTCTTT.

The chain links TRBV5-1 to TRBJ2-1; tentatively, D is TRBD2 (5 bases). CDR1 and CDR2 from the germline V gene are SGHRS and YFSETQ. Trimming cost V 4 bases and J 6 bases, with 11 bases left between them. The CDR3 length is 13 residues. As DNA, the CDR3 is TGCGCCAGCAGCGACGGACGGGGCAATGAGCAGTTCTTC. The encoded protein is CASSDGRGNEQFF.

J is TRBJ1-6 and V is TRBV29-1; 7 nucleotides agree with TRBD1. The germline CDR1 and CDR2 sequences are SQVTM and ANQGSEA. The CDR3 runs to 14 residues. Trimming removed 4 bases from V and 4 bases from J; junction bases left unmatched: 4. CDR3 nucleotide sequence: TGCAGCGTTGGGGACAGCGCATATAATTCACCCCTCCACTTT. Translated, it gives CSVGDSAYNSPLHF.

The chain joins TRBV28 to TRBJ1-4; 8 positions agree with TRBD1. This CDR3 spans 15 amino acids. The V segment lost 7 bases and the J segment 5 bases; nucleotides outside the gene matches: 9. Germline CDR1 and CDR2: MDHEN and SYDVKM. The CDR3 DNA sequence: TGTGCCAGCACTAGCCCAGGGGGCCGAAATGAAAAACTGTTTTTT. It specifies CASTSPGGRNEKLFF.

The CDR3 DNA follows: TGTGCCAGCAGCCGGATCGGGGGGGGACTCCACAATGAGCAGTTCTTC. It yields the protein CASSRIGGGLHNEQFF. The chain combines TRBV14 with TRBJ2-1, with 8 bases fitting TRBD2. CDR1 is SGHDN and CDR2 is FVKESK in the germline V gene. Losses at the gene ends were 4 bases for V and 5 bases for J; bases not matched to a gene: 10. CDR3 length: 16 residues. The full variable domain, in which reference TRBV14 and TRBJ2-1 provide the parts outside the CDR3, is EAGVTQFPSHSVIEKGQTVTLRCDPISGHDNLYWYRRVMGKEIKFLLHFVKESKQDESGMPNNRFLAERTGGTYSTLKVQPAELEDSGVYFCASSRIGGGLHNEQFFGPGTRLTVL.

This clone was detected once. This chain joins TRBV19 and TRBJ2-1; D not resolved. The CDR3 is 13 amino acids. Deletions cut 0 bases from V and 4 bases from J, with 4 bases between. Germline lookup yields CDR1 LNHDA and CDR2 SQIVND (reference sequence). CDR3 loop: CASSIDLYNEQFF. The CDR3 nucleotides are TGTGCCAGTAGTATAGACCTGTACAATGAGCAGTTCTTC.

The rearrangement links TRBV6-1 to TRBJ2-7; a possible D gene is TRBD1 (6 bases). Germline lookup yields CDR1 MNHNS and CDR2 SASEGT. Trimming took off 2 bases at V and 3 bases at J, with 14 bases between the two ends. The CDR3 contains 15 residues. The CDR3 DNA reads TGTGCCAGCAGTGAATACCGACAGGAGCTCTACGAGCAGTACTTC. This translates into CASSEYRQELYEQYF.

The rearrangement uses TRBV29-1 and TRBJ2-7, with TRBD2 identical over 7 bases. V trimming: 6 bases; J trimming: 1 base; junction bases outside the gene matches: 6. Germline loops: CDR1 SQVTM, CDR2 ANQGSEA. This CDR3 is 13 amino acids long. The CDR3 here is CSVLAESSYEQYF. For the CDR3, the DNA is TGCAGCGTGCTAGCGGAGAGTTCCTACGAGCAGTACTTC.

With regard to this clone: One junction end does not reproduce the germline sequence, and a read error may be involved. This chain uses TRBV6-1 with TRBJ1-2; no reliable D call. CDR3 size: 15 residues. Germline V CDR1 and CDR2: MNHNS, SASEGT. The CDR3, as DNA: TGTGTCAGCAGTGAAGCCGATTCCAGTTCCTATGGCTACACCTTC. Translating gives CVSSEADSSSYGYTF.